These 26 T cell receptor beta chains originate from one sample sequenced in a study of regulatory T cells in long-lasting Graves disease listed by TCRdb under 2021. In the paper's terms, the time point label means: newly diagnosed GD, antithyroid drugs for less than 3 months. RNA was extracted from PBMCs in TRIzol for both TCR sequencing and RNA sequencing. The library was prepared using multiplex PCR. This sample was sequenced with an Illumina HiSeq 4000. CDR3 regions were amplified by Arm-PCR with iRepertoire HTBI primers to construct TCR beta libraries. Through fastp at Q25 and MiXCR, TCRdb rebuilt clones from the public reads, retaining in-frame beta chains. Entries that share a CDR3 protein sequence are merged under the most common genes and DNA. Recorded for this sample are 200,000 to 250,000 distinct CDR3 sequences; 20% of them occurred a single time. The leading ten clones occupy more than 11% of the sample.

The sequencing used peripheral blood mononuclear cells (PBMCs), collected at new diagnosis, from a patient treated with antithyroid drugs. Source of these receptors: a female donor with Graves disease.

This clonotype has ten or more counts. This chain uses TRBV2 with TRBJ1-3, with 8 bases identical to TRBD1. The V gene end was trimmed by 5 bases and the J gene end by 2 bases; junction bases not matched to a gene: 5. The germline V gene encodes CDR1 SNHLY and CDR2 FYNNEI. The CDR3 consists of 15 residues. This chain's CDR3 is CASSNDRGTGNTIYF. CDR3 coding DNA: TGTGCCAGCAGTAATGACAGGGGAACTGGAAACACCATATATTTT.

CDR3 loop: CASSGNRGGSGANVLTF. The DNA of the CDR3 is TGTGCCAGCAGTGGAAACAGGGGGGGCTCCGGGGCCAACGTCCTGACTTTC. The chain links TRBV2 to TRBJ2-6, with D possibly TRBD1 on 8 matching bases. CDR3 size: 17 residues. Trimming cost V 4 bases and J 4 bases, with 17 bases left between them. Germline V gene data show CDR1 as SNHLY and CDR2 as FYNNEI.

V is TRBV7-9 and J is TRBJ2-5; D may match TRBD1 or TRBD2 (5 bases each). Germline CDR1 is SEHNR and CDR2 is FQNEAQ (reference sequence). Trimming took off 2 bases at V and 5 bases at J, with 9 bases between the two ends. This CDR3 comprises 13 residues. The CDR3 DNA follows: TGTGCCAGCAGCTTACAGTGGGGGGAGACCCAGTACTTC. Translation: CASSLQWGETQYF.

There are many counts of this clonotype. The chain is built from TRBV18 and TRBJ1-2; possible D gene TRBD1, 6 bases. V dropped 4 bases and J dropped 10 bases, with 19 bases sitting between them. Germline lookup yields CDR1 KGHSH and CDR2 LQKENI. The CDR3 runs 14 residues. The CDR3: CASSLTVAGDDYTF. The CDR3 DNA reads as TGTGCCAGCTCACTAACGGTGGCAGGGGATGACTACACCTTC.

This clonotype was recorded many times. The chain is built from TRBV27 and TRBJ2-7, with D possibly TRBD2 on 6 matching bases. Per germline, CDR1 MNHEY and CDR2 SMNVEV (reference sequence). The CDR3 has 14 residues. V gave up 6 bases and J gave up 0 bases, with 12 bases separating them. CDR3 amino acids: CASSLSSGSYEQYF. In DNA, the CDR3 is TGTGCCAGCAGCTTAAGTAGCGGCTCCTACGAGCAGTACTTC.

This clonotype was seen many times. The chain joins TRBV29-1 to TRBJ2-3, with TRBD2 as a possible D gene (6 bases). Trimming shortened V by 6 bases and J by 0 bases, and 13 bases separated the two germline ends. This CDR3 spans 14 amino acids. CDR1 and CDR2 (germline): SQVTM, ANQGSEA. CDR3 sequence: CSVAGGTSTDTQYF. CDR3 nucleotides: TGCAGCGTCGCCGGAGGGACTAGCACAGATACGCAGTATTTT.

In its sample, this clonotype was seen many times. The chain links TRBV27 to TRBJ1-2; D is uncertain. V lost 5 bases and J 8 bases, leaving 12 bases between the germline ends. Germline V gene lookup returns CDR1 MNHEY and CDR2 SMNVEV (reference sequence). This CDR3 spans 12 amino acids. The CDR3 region has the DNA TGTGCCAGCAGTCCTCGATCGGGGGGCTACACCTTC. The encoded protein is CASSPRSGGYTF.

For this clonotype: A far larger clone is a single base away, which makes a read error likely. The V and J genes are TRBV7-2 and TRBJ2-1; maybe TRBD1 (5 bases). CDR3 length: 14 residues. Germline assignment: CDR1 SGHTA and CDR2 FQGNSA. Trimming removed 1 base at V and 10 bases at J, with 14 bases between. The CDR3 region is CASSLVQGIHEQFF. DNA for the CDR3: TGTGCCAGCAGCTTAGTCCAGGGAATCCACGAGCAGTTCTTC.

This clonotype was detected a few times. This sequence joins TRBV19 and TRBJ1-6; 7 positions agree with TRBD1. The CDR3 is made up of 14 amino acids. Trimming cost V 9 bases and J 10 bases; bases outside gene matches: 12. CDR1 LNHDA and CDR2 SQIVND come from the germline V gene (reference sequence). CDR3 DNA: TGTGCCAGCCAGGGGGGGCCCAAGGGCTCACCCCTCCACTTT. This translates into CASQGGPKGSPLHF. Based on the CDR3 plus reference TRBV19 and TRBJ1-6, the full variable domain is DGGITQSPKYLFRKEGQNVTLSCEQNLNHDAMYWYRQDPGQGLRLIYYSQIVNDFQKGDIAEGYSVSREKKESFPLTVTSAQKNPTAFYLCASQGGPKGSPLHFGNGTRLTVT.

Regarding this clonotype: A far larger clone is only one base removed, so a read error is likely. The chain recombines TRBV11-2 with TRBJ2-3; 8 bases are shared with TRBD2. The CDR3 is made up of 14 amino acids. The germline V gene encodes CDR1 SGHAT and CDR2 FQNNGV. The trim removed 8 bases at V and 2 bases at J, leaving 6 bases unmatched. The CDR3 region is CASGRAGATDTQYF. The CDR3 DNA reads TGTGCCAGCGGCAGAGCGGGAGCCACAGATACGCAGTATTTT.

This clonotype appeared many times. The chain recombines TRBV7-2 with TRBJ2-1; 13 nucleotides match TRBD2. The CDR3 contains 17 residues. After removal of 5 bases from V and 8 bases from J, the junction contained 12 bases not matched to a gene. CDR1 and CDR2 (germline): SGHTA, FQGNSA. The CDR3 nucleotides read TGTGCCAGCAGCCCGATCCGACTAGCGGGAGGTATAGATGAGCAGTTCTTC. It codes for CASSPIRLAGGIDEQFF.

This clonotype came up many times. J is TRBJ2-3 and V is TRBV5-4, with D tentatively TRBD1 (6 bases). Germline V CDR1 and CDR2: SGHNT, YYREEE (reference sequence). V lost 2 bases and J 0 bases, leaving 7 bases between the germline ends. The CDR3 extends over 14 amino acids. The chain's CDR3 is CASSLQGSTDTQYF. In DNA form, the CDR3 reads TGTGCCAGCAGCTTACAGGGTAGCACAGATACGCAGTATTTT.

Comment on this clonotype: Germline is not matched at one junction end, which may reflect a read error. The CDR3 here is CANSQDRGFGSGNTIYF. CDR3 nucleotides: TGCGCCAACAGCCAAGACAGGGGATTCGGTTCGGGAAACACCATATATTTT. The rearrangement joins TRBV4-1 to TRBJ1-3; 8 bases are shared with TRBD1. There are 17 residues in the CDR3. Germline CDR1 reads MGHRA; CDR2 reads YSYEKL.

At least ten counts were recorded for this clonotype. The genes are TRBV5-8 and TRBJ2-1; no clear D gene. CDR3 size: 10 residues. V shed 5 bases and J shed 9 bases, with 6 bases lying between them. The germline CDR1 and CDR2 sequences are SGHTS and YDEGEE. In DNA, the CDR3 is TGTGCCAGCAGTAGGTTTGAGCAGTTCTTC. It yields the protein CASSRFEQFF.

This clonotype was recorded at least ten times. The V and J genes are TRBV12-3 or TRBV12-4 and TRBJ2-5, with D perhaps matching TRBD1 (5 bases). The CDR3 loop spans 14 amino acids. V was trimmed by 10 bases and J by 3 bases, leaving 18 bases between them. The CDR3 DNA is TGTGCCACCAGCCGGGTGGGCAGGGAAGAGACCCAGTACTTC. Translating gives CATSRVGREETQYF.

In this sample, this clonotype turned up many times. This chain uses TRBV12-3 or TRBV12-4 with TRBJ1-5; D is unresolved. The length of the CDR3 is 15 residues. V was shortened by 5 bases and J by 0 bases, with 11 bases between the two germline ends. CDR3 protein: CASSRSGVSNQPQHF. The CDR3 DNA follows: TGTGCCAGCAGTCGTTCGGGAGTTAGCAATCAGCCCCAGCATTTT.

This clonotype was observed many times. A read error is possible here, since a much larger clone lies one base away. The V gene is TRBV5-6, the J gene TRBJ1-1; D gene unclear. Trimming removed 0 bases from V and 0 bases from J, with 6 bases in between. This CDR3 comprises 14 residues. Germline V gene data show CDR1 as SGHDT and CDR2 as YYEEEE. CDR3 amino acids: CASSLGQVNTEAFF. The CDR3 region has the DNA TGTGCCAGCAGCTTGGGGCAGGTGAACACTGAAGCTTTCTTT.

This clonotype has a count of ten or more. J is TRBJ2-7 and V is TRBV7-2; 11 bases fit TRBD1. Germline assignment: CDR1 SGHTA and CDR2 FQGNSA. Trimming cost V 5 bases and J 0 bases; bases outside gene matches: 12. This CDR3 has 18 amino acids. CDR3 bases: TGTGCCAGCAGCGCGAGGGTCCCCGGGACAGGGGGCTCCTACGAGCAGTACTTC. As protein: CASSARVPGTGGSYEQYF.

This clonotype was seen at least ten times. The genes are TRBV2 and TRBJ2-1; 8 bases fit TRBD2. V was clipped by 6 bases and J by 5 bases; unmatched bases: 6. This CDR3 spans 14 amino acids. Germline loops: CDR1 SNHLY, CDR2 FYNNEI. The CDR3 sequence is CASSREGSNNEQFF. The CDR3 bases are TGTGCCAGCAGCCGGGAGGGCAGCAACAATGAGCAGTTCTTC.

This clonotype was detected ten times or more. The chain employs TRBV3-1 and TRBJ2-5; 12 bases map to TRBD2. The ends lost 2 bases at V and 2 bases at J; junction bases unmatched: 6. CDR3 size: 17 residues. The germline V gene encodes CDR1 LGHDT and CDR2 YNNKEL (reference sequence). The CDR3 loop reads CASSQLAGGPKQETQYF. The DNA for the CDR3 is TGTGCCAGCAGCCAACTAGCGGGAGGGCCCAAGCAAGAGACCCAGTACTTC.

This clonotype was seen ten or more times. This chain uses TRBV10-3 with TRBJ2-3; 12 nucleotides match TRBD2. The CDR3 totals 16 residues. Germline CDR1 is ENHRY and CDR2 is SYGVKD. J was trimmed by 13 bases and V by 0 bases; bases with no gene match: 11. The CDR3 bases are TGTGCCATCAGTGAGTCTACTAGCGGGGGGCCCGAAAGAGAGTATTTT. This sequence encodes CAISESTSGGPEREYF.

Ten or more counts support this clonotype. This sequence joins TRBV7-2 and TRBJ2-2; D is uncertain. V was shortened by 3 bases and J by 3 bases, with 8 bases between the two germline ends. The germline V gene has CDR1 SGHTA and CDR2 FQGNSA. The CDR3 is made up of 14 amino acids. The CDR3 here is CASSFGSHTGELFF. CDR3 coding DNA: TGTGCCAGCAGCTTCGGTAGCCACACCGGGGAGCTGTTTTTT.

This clonotype was observed at least ten times. This chain uses TRBV5-1 with TRBJ1-3, with 7 bases identical to TRBD1. This CDR3 region has 15 residues. Germline values: CDR1 SGHRS, CDR2 YFSETQ. J lost 3 bases, V lost 4 bases, and 7 bases had no gene match. The CDR3 loop is CASSKPTGNGNTIYF. The CDR3 DNA follows: TGCGCCAGCAGCAAGCCGACAGGGAATGGAAACACCATATATTTT.

This clonotype was recorded many times. The V and J genes are TRBV12-3 or TRBV12-4 and TRBJ1-2; 8 bases map to TRBD1. The V gene end was trimmed by 5 bases and the J gene end by 4 bases; junction bases not matched to a gene: 6. The CDR3 covers 14 residues. The CDR3 DNA follows: TGTGCCAGCAGTCCCAGGACAGGGATCTATGGCTACACCTTC. Protein product: CASSPRTGIYGYTF.

This clonotype appeared many times. V gene TRBV7-2 combines with J gene TRBJ2-5; no firm D call. CDR1 is SGHTA and CDR2 is FQGNSA in the germline V gene. V was shortened by 0 bases and J by 10 bases, with 6 bases between the two germline ends. The CDR3 is 11 residues long. The CDR3 reads CASSLARDQYF. CDR3 sequence (DNA): TGTGCCAGCAGCTTAGCTCGCGACCAGTACTTC.

In regard to this clonotype: A single base separates this from a much larger clone, so it may be a read error. The rearrangement uses TRBV2 and TRBJ2-5; TRBD2 matches at 7 bases. The length of the CDR3 is 16 residues. The trim removed 5 bases at V and 3 bases at J, leaving 12 bases unmatched. Germline V CDR1 and CDR2: SNHLY, FYNNEI. The CDR3 DNA follows: TGTGCCAGCAGTCACGGCCGGACTAGTCAGAAAGAGACCCAGTACTTC. Its translation: CASSHGRTSQKETQYF.